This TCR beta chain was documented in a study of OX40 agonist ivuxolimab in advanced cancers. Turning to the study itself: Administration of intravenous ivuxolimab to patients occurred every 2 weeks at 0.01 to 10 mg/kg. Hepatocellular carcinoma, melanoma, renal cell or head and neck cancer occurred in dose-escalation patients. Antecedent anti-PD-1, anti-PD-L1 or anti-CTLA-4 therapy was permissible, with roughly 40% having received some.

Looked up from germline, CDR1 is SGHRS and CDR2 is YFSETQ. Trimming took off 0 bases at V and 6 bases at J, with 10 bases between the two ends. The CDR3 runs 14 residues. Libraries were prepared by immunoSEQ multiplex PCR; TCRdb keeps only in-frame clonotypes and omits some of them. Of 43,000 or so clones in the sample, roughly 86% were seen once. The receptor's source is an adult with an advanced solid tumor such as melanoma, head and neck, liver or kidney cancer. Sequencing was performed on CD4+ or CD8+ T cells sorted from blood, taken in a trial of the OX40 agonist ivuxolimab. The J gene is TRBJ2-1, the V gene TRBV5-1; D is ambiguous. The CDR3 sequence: CASSLDQRINEQFF. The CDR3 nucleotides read TGCGCCAGCAGCTTGGACCAGAGAATCAATGAGCAGTTCTTC.